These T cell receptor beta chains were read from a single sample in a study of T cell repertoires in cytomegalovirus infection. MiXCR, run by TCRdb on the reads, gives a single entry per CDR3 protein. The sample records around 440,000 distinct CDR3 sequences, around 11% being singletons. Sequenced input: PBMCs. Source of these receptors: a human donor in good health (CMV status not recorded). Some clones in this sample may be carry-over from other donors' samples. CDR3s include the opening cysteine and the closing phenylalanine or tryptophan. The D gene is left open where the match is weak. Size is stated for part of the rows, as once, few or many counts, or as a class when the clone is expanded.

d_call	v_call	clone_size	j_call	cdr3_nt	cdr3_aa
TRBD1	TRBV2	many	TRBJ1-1	TGTGCCAGCAGCCGGGACAGGGGATGGAACACTGAAGCTTTCTTT	CASSRDRGWNTEAFF
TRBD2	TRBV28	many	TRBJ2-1	TGTGCCAGCAGTTTAGATTACGGGACTAGCGGGGAATACAATGAGCAGTTCTTC	CASSLDYGTSGEYNEQFF
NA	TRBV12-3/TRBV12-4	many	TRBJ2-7	TGTGCCAGCAGTACTCCAAGCTACGAGCAGTACTTC	CASSTPSYEQYF
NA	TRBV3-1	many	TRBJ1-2	TGTGCCAGCAGCCGCCGGGGGGGGGATGGCTACACCTTC	CASSRRGGDGYTF
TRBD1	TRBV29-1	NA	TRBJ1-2	TGCAGCGTCCGGACAGGGAAAACATATGCCGACACCTTC	CSVRTGKTYADTF
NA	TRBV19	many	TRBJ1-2	TGTGCCAGTATTCCCGGGACAAGTAACTATGGCTACACCTTC	CASIPGTSNYGYTF
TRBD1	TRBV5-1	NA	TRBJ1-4	TGCGCCAGCAGCGAAGGAGGACAGGGGGATGGAAAACTGTTTTTT	CASSEGGQGDGKLFF
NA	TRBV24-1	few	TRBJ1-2	TGTGCCACCAGTGACCCCGGATTTAACTATGGCTACACCTTC	CATSDPGFNYGYTF
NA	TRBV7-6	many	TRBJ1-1	TGTGCCAGCAGCTTTGGGACACGCGAGATGGCTTTCTTT	CASSFGTREMAFF
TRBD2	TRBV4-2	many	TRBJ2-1	TGTGCCAGCAGCCAAGAAGGGCGGGAGGGATCCAATGAGCAGTTCTTC	CASSQEGREGSNEQFF
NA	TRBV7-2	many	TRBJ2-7	TGTGCCAGCAGCTTAGATAGCGGACCCTACGAGCAGTACTTC	CASSLDSGPYEQYF
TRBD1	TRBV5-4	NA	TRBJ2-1	TGTGCCAGCAGCTCCGGGACAGGCAACTACAATGAGCAGTTCTTC	CASSSGTGNYNEQFF
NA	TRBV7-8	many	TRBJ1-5	TGTGCCAGCAGCTGGGGGCGTGTTATTCAGCCCCAGCATTTT	CASSWGRVIQPQHF
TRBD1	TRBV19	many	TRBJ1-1	TGTGCCAGTAAGACGGACAGGGGGCGCACTGAAGCTTTCTTT	CASKTDRGRTEAFF
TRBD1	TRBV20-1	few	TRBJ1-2	TGCAGTGCATTACAGGGGGAGGTCGGCTACACCTTC	CSALQGEVGYTF
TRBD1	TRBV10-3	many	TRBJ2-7	TGTGCCATCAGTGAGTCAGAGACAGGGGCCTACGAGCAGTACTTC	CAISESETGAYEQYF
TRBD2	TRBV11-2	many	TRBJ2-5	TGTGCCAGCAGCTTAGAACCTAGCGGGGTAGAGACCCAGTACTTC	CASSLEPSGVETQYF
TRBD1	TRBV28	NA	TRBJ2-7	TGTGCCAGCAGCTCCCCAGGGGGCCTATACGAGCAGTACTTC	CASSSPGGLYEQYF
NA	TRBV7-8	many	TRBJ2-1	TGTGCCAGCAGCCCGGGGACGAATCCATACTCCTACAATGAGCAGTTCTTC	CASSPGTNPYSYNEQFF
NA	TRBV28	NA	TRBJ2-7	TGTGCCAGCAGAGGTATTGGGACACCCTCCTACGAGCAGTACTTC	CASRGIGTPSYEQYF
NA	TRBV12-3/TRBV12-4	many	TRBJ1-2	TGTGCCAGCAGCCCCGACGGTTTTAAGGGAGGCTACACCTTC	CASSPDGFKGGYTF
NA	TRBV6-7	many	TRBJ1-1	TGTGCCAGCAGGGGGGGGCGCGTTATGAACACTGAAGCTTTCTTT	CASRGGRVMNTEAFF
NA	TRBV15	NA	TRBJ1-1	TGTGCCACCAGCAGAGAATGGGTCACTGAAGCTTTCTTT	CATSREWVTEAFF
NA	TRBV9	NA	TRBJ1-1	TGTGCCAGCAGCGCCCCCCGGTCGAGGCACATGAACACTGAAGCTTTCTTT	CASSAPRSRHMNTEAFF
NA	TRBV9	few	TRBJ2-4	TGTGCCAGCAGCGTAGCTCCAGGGGCCAAAAACATTCAGTACTTC	CASSVAPGAKNIQYF
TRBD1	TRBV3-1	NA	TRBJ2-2	TGTGCCAGCAGCCAGGAACAGGGGTACACCGGGGAGCTGTTTTTT	CASSQEQGYTGELFF
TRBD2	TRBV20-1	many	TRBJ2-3	TGCAGTGCTAGAGGGGCTAGCGGGATAACAGATACGCAGTATTTT	CSARGASGITDTQYF
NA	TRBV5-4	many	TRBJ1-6	TGTGCCAGCAGCTTCCAGGGGAATTCACCCCTCCACTTT	CASSFQGNSPLHF
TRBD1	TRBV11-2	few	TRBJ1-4	TGTGCCAGCAGCGCCCGACCGGGACAGGCTAATGAAAAACTGTTTTTT	CASSARPGQANEKLFF
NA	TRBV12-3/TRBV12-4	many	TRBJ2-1	TGTGCCAGCAGTTTCATAGAGGATGAGCAGTTCTTC	CASSFIEDEQFF
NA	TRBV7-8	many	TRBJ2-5	TGTGCCAGCAGCGCTCGACTAGTTGGGGAGACCCAGTACTTC	CASSARLVGETQYF
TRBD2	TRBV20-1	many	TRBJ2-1	TGCAGTGCTAGGCGGGGGTCGGGAGTTGAGCAGTTCTTC	CSARRGSGVEQFF
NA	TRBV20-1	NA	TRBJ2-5	TGCAGTGCTAGAGGTGACACTTCCTCCCGGGAGACCCAGTACTTC	CSARGDTSSRETQYF
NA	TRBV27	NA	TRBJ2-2	TGTGCCAGCAGCCCCGGCGCGAACACCGGGGAGCTGTTTTTT	CASSPGANTGELFF
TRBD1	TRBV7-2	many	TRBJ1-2	TGTGCCAGCAGCTTAGATTCAGGGACAGGGGGATATGGCTACACCTTC	CASSLDSGTGGYGYTF
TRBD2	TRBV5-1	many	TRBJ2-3	TGCGCCAGCAGCAGAGCGGGAGCGCCCCGTGTAGATACGCAGTATTTT	CASSRAGAPRVDTQYF
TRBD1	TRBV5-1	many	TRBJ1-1	TGCGCCAGCAGCTCGGGACAGGGGAGCCCCAAGGCTGAAGCTTTCTTT	CASSSGQGSPKAEAFF
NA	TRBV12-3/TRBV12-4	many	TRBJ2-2	TGTGCCAGCAGTCATATCACCGGGGAGCTGTTTTTT	CASSHITGELFF
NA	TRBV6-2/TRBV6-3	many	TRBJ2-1	TGTGCCAGCAGTTACTCGGGCGCCCACTACAATGAGCAGTTCTTC	CASSYSGAHYNEQFF
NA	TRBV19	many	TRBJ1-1	TGTGCCAGTAGTATAATGAGGAGATTGAACACTGAAGCTTTCTTT	CASSIMRRLNTEAFF
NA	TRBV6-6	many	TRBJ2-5	TGTGCCAGCAGTACCGGGGGACGGGGCGGCCAAGAGACCCAGTACTTC	CASSTGGRGGQETQYF
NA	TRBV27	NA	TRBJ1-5	TGTGCCAGCAGTGACGGTTATAGCAATCAGCCCCAGCATTTT	CASSDGYSNQPQHF
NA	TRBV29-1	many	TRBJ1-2	TGCAGCGTTGAGGGATACACCTTC	CSVEGYTF
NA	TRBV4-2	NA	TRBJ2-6	TGTGCCAGCAGCCAAGAGCGGCAGGCTGGGGCCAACGTCCTGACTTTC	CASSQERQAGANVLTF
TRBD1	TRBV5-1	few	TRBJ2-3	TGCGCCAGCAGCCCGGGACAGGTTAGCACAGATACGCAGTATTTT	CASSPGQVSTDTQYF
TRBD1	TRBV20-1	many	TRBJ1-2	TGCAGTGCTAGGGAGACCGGATCCGGGACAGATTATGGCTACACCTTC	CSARETGSGTDYGYTF
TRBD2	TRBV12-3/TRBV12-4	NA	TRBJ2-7	TGTGCCAGCAGGAAGACTAGCGGACCCTACGACGAGCAGTACTTC	CASRKTSGPYDEQYF
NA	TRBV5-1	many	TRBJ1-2	TGCGCCAGCAGCTTGGGGGACCTTACTAACTATGGCTACACCTTC	CASSLGDLTNYGYTF
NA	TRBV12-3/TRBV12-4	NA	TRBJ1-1	TGTGCCAGCATCAACCCCGACGGAGCTGAAGCTTTCTTT	CASINPDGAEAFF
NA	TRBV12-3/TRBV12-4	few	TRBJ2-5	TGTGCCAGCAGTTTAAGCCCAAACCCCGAGACCCAGTACTTC	CASSLSPNPETQYF
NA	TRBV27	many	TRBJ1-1	TGTGCCAGCTGGGGGCGGATGAACACTGAAGCTTTCTTT	CASWGRMNTEAFF
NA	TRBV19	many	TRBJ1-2	TGTGCCAGCGCGACCCCTGACGGTAACTATGGCTACACCTTC	CASATPDGNYGYTF